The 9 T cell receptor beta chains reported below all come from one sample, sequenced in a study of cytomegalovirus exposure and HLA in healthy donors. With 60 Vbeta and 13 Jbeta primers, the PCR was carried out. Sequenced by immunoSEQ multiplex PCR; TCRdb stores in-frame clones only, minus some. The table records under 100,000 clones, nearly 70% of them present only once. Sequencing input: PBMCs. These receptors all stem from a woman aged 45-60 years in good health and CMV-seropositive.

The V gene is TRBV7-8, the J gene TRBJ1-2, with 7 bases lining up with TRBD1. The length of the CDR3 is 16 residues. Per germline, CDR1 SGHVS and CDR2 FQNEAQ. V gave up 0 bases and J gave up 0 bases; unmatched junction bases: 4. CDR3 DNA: TGTGCCAGCAGCTTAGCTACGGGACAGACTAACTATGGCTACACCTTC. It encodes CASSLATGQTNYGYTF.

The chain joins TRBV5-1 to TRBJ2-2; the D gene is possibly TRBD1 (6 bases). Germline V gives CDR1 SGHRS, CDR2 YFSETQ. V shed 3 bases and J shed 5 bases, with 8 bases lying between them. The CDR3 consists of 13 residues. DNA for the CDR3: TGCGCCAGCAGCTATGGACAGACCGGGGAGCTGTTTTTT. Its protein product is CASSYGQTGELFF.

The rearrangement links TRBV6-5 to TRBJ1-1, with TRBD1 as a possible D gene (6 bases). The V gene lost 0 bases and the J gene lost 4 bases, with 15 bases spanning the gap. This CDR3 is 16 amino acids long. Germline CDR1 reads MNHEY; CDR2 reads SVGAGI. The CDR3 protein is CASSYSTPQGFTEAFF. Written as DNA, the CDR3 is TGTGCCAGCAGTTACTCGACACCACAGGGTTTCACTGAAGCTTTCTTT.

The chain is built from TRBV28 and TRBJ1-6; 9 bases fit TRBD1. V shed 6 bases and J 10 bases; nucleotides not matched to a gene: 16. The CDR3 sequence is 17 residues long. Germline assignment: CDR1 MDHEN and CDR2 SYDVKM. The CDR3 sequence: CASSPPVPGQGGSPLHF. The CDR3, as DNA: TGTGCCAGCAGCCCCCCCGTTCCGGGACAGGGAGGGTCACCCCTCCACTTT.

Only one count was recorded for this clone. CDR3 in amino acids: CASTPGQGASWPQHF. The CDR3 DNA follows: TGTGCCAGTACTCCGGGACAGGGGGCATCATGGCCCCAGCATTTT. The genes are TRBV19 and TRBJ1-5, with 12 bases lining up with TRBD1. The CDR3 is 15 amino acids. V lost 7 bases and J lost 9; bases outside the gene matches: 10. Germline assignment: CDR1 LNHDA and CDR2 SQIVND (reference sequence).

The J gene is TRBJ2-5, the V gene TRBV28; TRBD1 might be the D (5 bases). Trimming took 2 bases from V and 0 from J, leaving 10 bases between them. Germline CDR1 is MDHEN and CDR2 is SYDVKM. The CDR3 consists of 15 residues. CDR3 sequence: CASSLTQVDQETQYF. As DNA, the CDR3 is TGTGCCAGCAGTTTAACACAGGTAGACCAAGAGACCCAGTACTTC.

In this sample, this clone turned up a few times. CDR3 in amino acids: CASNFGPHQPQHF. The CDR3 nucleotides read TGTGCCAGCAATTTTGGGCCTCATCAGCCCCAGCATTTT. The chain is built from TRBV28 and TRBJ1-5, with unresolved D. The V gene's germline CDR1 is MDHEN and CDR2 SYDVKM. The V end lost 7 bases, the J end lost 5 bases, and 12 bases lay between the germline ends. This CDR3 is built from 13 residues.

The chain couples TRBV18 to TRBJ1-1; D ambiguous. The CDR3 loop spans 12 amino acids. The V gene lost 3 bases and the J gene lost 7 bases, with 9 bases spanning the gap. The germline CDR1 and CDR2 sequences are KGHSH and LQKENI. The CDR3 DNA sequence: TGTGCCAGCTCACCCCGGCGACTTGAAGCTTTCTTT. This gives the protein CASSPRRLEAFF.

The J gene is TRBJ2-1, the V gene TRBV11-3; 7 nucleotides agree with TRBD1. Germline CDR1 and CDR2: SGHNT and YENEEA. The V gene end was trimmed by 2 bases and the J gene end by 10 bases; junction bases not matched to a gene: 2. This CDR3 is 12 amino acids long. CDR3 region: CASSLQDREQFF. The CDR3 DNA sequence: TGTGCCAGCAGCTTACAGGACAGGGAGCAGTTCTTC.